Listed below are T cell receptor beta chains from one sample, sequenced in a study of Ad26.COV2.S vaccination and SARS-CoV-2 variants. The method was immunoSEQ multiplex PCR; TCRdb's version includes in-frame clones alone and lacks a portion of them. The table shows some 390,000 clones, with 80% to 90% occurring only once. This specimen was peripheral blood, taken in a trial of Ad26.COV2.S vaccine versus placebo. Source of these receptors: a person between 18 and 60 years old who received the Ad26.COV2.S COVID-19 vaccine or a placebo. Both conserved end residues are part of each CDR3. Fields, in order: V gene, clone size, J gene, D gene, CDR3 DNA, CDR3 protein. The D gene is left open where the match is weak. Clone size is shown for a subset of rows, as once, few, many or a class of expanded clone.

TRBV15	-	TRBJ2-2	TRBD2	TGTGCCACCAGCAGAGATACTAGCGGTATAAACACCGGGGAGCTGTTTTTT	CATSRDTSGINTGELFF
TRBV5-4	few	TRBJ2-2	-	TGTGCCAGCAGCTTGGCCTGGGCAGCGAACACCGGGGAGCTGTTTTTT	CASSLAWAANTGELFF
TRBV15	-	TRBJ2-7	TRBD2	TGTGCCACCAGCAGAGGTGTGGGCGGGGGGTTAAACGAGCAGTACTTC	CATSRGVGGGLNEQYF
TRBV10-3	once	TRBJ1-6	-	TGTGCCATCAGTGGCCAGGGGACCAAGTCACCCCTCCACTTT	CAISGQGTKSPLHF
TRBV30	once	TRBJ1-6	-	TGTGCACATAGCCCCGACCCCGGATATTCACCCCTCCACTTT	CAHSPDPGYSPLHF
TRBV7-2	-	TRBJ2-7	-	TGTGCCAGCAGCTTGGGGGGCCACTACGAGCAGTACTTC	CASSLGGHYEQYF
TRBV5-6	-	TRBJ2-1	TRBD1	TGTGCCAGCAGCTCCCCTGAGGGGGCGTACAATGAGCAGTTCTTC	CASSSPEGAYNEQFF
TRBV7-2	-	TRBJ2-7	TRBD1	TGTGCCAGCAGCGTGGGACAGGGGGGATACGAGCAGTACTTC	CASSVGQGGYEQYF
TRBV2	-	TRBJ1-5	-	TGTGCCAGCAGTGAACGGTGGGTATCTCAGCCCCAGCATTTT	CASSERWVSQPQHF
TRBV24-1	-	TRBJ2-3	-	TGTGCCACGGGGACTAGCACAGATACGCAGTATTTT	CATGTSTDTQYF
TRBV27	-	TRBJ1-6	-	TGTGCCAGCAGTTTTGTGGGGAGTAATAATTCACCCCTCCACTTT	CASSFVGSNNSPLHF
TRBV6-2/TRBV6-3	-	TRBJ2-1	-	TGTGCCAGCAGTGTTCAGGGAAGTGTCAATGAGCAGTTCTTC	CASSVQGSVNEQFF
TRBV5-1	-	TRBJ2-5	-	TGCGCCAGCAGCTTGCCTTCTGAGACCCAGTACTTC	CASSLPSETQYF
TRBV19	-	TRBJ1-2	-	TGTGCCAGTAGTATTAACCTTAACTATGGCTACACCTTC	CASSINLNYGYTF
TRBV20-1	few	TRBJ1-1	-	TGCAGTGCTGACAAGAACACTGAAGCTTTCTTT	CSADKNTEAFF
TRBV19	-	TRBJ1-2	-	TGTGCCAGTAGTTCGCGCGGCAGGGGTAACTATGGCTACACCTTC	CASSSRGRGNYGYTF
TRBV18	-	TRBJ1-2	-	TGTGCCAGCTCACCCAAAGAGGGCCTAGGCTACACCTTC	CASSPKEGLGYTF
TRBV10-1	-	TRBJ1-4	-	TGCGCCAGCAGTTCAGGGGACATAAATGAAAAACTGTTTTTT	CASSSGDINEKLFF
TRBV7-9	once	TRBJ2-2	TRBD2	TGTGCCAGCAGCCCCGGGACTACCAACACCGGGGAGCTGTTTTTT	CASSPGTTNTGELFF
TRBV4-1	-	TRBJ2-5	-	TGCGCCAGCAGCCAAGTAGCCGGACAAGAGACCCAGTACTTC	CASSQVAGQETQYF
TRBV6-5	-	TRBJ1-1	TRBD1	TGTGCCAGCATCAGGACAGGGTCAAACACTGAAGCTTTCTTT	CASIRTGSNTEAFF
TRBV2	-	TRBJ2-7	-	TGTGCCAGCAAGTGGGGGTACGAGCAGTACTTC	CASKWGYEQYF
TRBV7-2	-	TRBJ2-3	TRBD2	TGTGCCAGCAGCTTTCCCGGGACTAGCGGGGGGGTCACAGATACGCAGTATTTT	CASSFPGTSGGVTDTQYF
TRBV3-1/TRBV3-2	-	TRBJ2-7	-	TGTGCCAGCAGCCAAGCGGTAAGCTCCTACGAGCAGTACTTC	CASSQAVSSYEQYF
TRBV10-2	-	TRBJ1-5	TRBD1	TGCGCCAGCAGTGAGGCCCTGGACAGGGAGAATCGGCCCCAGCATTTT	CASSEALDRENRPQHF
TRBV19	-	TRBJ2-7	TRBD2	TGTGCCAGTAGTATAACGGGGGGATCCTACGAGCAGTACTTC	CASSITGGSYEQYF
TRBV4-2	few	TRBJ2-7	-	TGTGCCAGCAGCCAGCTTAGCGGAGACTCCTACGAGCAGTACTTC	CASSQLSGDSYEQYF
TRBV29-1	-	TRBJ2-5	-	TGCAGCGTTAGTTCAGGGGTTAAAGAGACCCAGTACTTC	CSVSSGVKETQYF
TRBV27	-	TRBJ2-7	TRBD1	TGTGCCAGCAGTCGACAGGGCGCTCGTGGCTACGAGCAGTACTTC	CASSRQGARGYEQYF
TRBV29-1	-	TRBJ2-1	-	TGCAGCGTTTGGGCATGGGGGCACAATGAGCAGTTCTTC	CSVWAWGHNEQFF
TRBV3-1/TRBV3-2	-	TRBJ2-2	-	TGTGCCAGCAGCCAAAAATCGAGGGGGGTCACCGGGGAGCTGTTTTTT	CASSQKSRGVTGELFF
TRBV14	-	TRBJ2-3	-	TGTGCCAGCAGCCGGCTAAGCGGACTGGGACGTCGGGAGTATTTT	CASSRLSGLGRREYF
TRBV7-2	-	TRBJ1-6	-	TGTGCCAGCAGCAAAGGGACAAGTTCACCCCTCCACTTT	CASSKGTSSPLHF
TRBV6-1	-	TRBJ2-5	-	TGTGCCAGCAGTGAACATGTTGGAGAGACCCAGTACTTC	CASSEHVGETQYF